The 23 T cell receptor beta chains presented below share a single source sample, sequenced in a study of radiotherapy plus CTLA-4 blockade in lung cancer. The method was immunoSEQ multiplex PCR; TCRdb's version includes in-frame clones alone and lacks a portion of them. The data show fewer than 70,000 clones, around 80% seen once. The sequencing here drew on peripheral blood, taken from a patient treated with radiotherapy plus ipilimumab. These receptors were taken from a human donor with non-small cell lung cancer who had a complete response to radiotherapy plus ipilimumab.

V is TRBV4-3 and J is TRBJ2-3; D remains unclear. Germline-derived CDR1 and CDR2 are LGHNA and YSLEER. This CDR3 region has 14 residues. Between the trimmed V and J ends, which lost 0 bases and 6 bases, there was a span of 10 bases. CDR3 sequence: CASSQDMETDTQYF. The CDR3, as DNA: TGCGCCAGCAGCCAAGATATGGAGACCGATACGCAGTATTTT.

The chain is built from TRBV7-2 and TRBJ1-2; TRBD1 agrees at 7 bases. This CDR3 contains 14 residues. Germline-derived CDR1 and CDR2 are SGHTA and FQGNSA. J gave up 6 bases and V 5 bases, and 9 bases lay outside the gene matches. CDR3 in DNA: TGTGCCAGCAGCCCAACAGGGGTAGTCAATGGCTACACCTTC. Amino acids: CASSPTGVVNGYTF. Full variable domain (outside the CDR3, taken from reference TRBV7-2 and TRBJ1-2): GAGVSQSPSNKVTEKGKDVELRCDPISGHTALYWYRQSLGQGLEFLIYFQGNSAPDKSGLPSDRFSAERTGGSVSTLTIQRTQQEDSAVYLCASSPTGVVNGYTFGSGTRLTVV.

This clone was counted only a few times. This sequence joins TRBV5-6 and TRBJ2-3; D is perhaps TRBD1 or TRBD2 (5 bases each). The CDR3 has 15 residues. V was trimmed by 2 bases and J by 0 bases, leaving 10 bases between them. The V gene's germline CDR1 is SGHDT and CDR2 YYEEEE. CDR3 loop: CASSFGGPSTDTQYF. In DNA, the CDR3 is TGTGCCAGCAGCTTTGGGGGACCAAGCACAGATACGCAGTATTTT.

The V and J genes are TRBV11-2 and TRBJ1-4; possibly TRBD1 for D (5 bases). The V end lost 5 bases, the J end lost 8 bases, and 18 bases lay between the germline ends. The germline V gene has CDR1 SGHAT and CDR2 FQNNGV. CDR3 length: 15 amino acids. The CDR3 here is CASSTPQASGEKLFF. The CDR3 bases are TGTGCCAGCAGCACCCCACAGGCCTCGGGGGAAAAACTGTTTTTT.

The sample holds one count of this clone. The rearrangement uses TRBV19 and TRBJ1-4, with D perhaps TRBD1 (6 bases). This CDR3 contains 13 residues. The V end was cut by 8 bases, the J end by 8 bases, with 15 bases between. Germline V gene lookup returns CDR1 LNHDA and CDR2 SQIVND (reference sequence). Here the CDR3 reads CASRQVGWEKLFF. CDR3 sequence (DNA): TGTGCCAGTCGACAGGTCGGTTGGGAAAAACTGTTTTTT.

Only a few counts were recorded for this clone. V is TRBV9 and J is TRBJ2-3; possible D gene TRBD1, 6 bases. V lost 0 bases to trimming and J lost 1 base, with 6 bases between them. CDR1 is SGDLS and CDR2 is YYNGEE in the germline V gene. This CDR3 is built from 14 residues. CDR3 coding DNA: TGTGCCAGCAGCGTAGGACAGGGCACAGATACGCAGTATTTT. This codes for CASSVGQGTDTQYF. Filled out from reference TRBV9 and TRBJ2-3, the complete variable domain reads DSGVTQTPKHLITATGQRVTLRCSPRSGDLSVYWYQQSLDQGLQFLIQYYNGEERAKGNILERFSAQQFPDLHSELNLSSLELGDSALYFCASSVGQGTDTQYFGPGTRLTVL.

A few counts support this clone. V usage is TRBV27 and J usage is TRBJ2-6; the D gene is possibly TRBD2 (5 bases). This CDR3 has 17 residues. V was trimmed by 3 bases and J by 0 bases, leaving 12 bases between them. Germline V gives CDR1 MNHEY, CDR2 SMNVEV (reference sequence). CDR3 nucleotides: TGTGCCAGCAGTTTTGAGGGCCTAAGCTCTGGGGCCAACGTCCTGACTTTC. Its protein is CASSFEGLSSGANVLTF. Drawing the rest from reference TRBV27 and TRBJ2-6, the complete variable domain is EAQVTQNPRYLITVTGKKLTVTCSQNMNHEYMSWYRQDPGLGLRQIYYSMNVEVTDKGDVPEGYKVSRKEKRNFPLILESPSPNQTSLYFCASSFEGLSSGANVLTFGAGSRLTVL.

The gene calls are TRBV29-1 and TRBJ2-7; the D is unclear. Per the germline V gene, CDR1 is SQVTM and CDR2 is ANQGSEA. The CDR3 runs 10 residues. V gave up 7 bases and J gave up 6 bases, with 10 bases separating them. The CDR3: CSDPGREQYV. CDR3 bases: TGCAGCGATCCAGGTCGCGAGCAGTACGTC.

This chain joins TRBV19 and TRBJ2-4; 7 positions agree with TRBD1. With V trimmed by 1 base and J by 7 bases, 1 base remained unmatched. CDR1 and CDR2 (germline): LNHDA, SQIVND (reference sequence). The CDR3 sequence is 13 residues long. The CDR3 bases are TGTGCCAGTAGTATAGCGACAGGGAACATTCAGTACTTC. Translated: CASSIATGNIQYF. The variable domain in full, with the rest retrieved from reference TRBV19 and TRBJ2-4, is DGGITQSPKYLFRKEGQNVTLSCEQNLNHDAMYWYRQDPGQGLRLIYYSQIVNDFQKGDIAEGYSVSREKKESFPLTVTSAQKNPTAFYLCASSIATGNIQYFGAGTRLSVL.

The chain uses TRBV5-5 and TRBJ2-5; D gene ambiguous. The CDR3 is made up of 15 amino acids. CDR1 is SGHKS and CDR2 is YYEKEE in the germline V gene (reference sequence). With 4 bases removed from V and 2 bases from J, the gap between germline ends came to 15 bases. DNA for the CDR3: TGTGCCAGCAGCACGACCCGGGCCCCGCAAGAGACCCAGTACTTC. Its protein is CASSTTRAPQETQYF.

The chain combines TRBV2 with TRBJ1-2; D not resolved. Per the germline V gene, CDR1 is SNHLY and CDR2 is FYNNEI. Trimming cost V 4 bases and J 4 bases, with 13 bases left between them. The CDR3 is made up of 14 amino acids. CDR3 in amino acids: CASSGDKFRYGYTF. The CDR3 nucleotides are TGTGCCAGCAGTGGTGACAAGTTCCGCTATGGCTACACCTTC.

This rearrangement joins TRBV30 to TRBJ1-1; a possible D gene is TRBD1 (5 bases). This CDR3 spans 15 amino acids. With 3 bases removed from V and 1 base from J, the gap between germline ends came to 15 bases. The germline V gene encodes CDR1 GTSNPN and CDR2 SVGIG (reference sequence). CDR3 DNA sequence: TGTGCCTGGAGGCCGCCCCCCACAGGGAACACTGAAGCTTTCTTT. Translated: CAWRPPPTGNTEAFF. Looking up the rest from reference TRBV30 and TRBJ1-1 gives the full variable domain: SQTIHQWPATLVQPVGSPLSLECTVEGTSNPNLYWYRQAAGRGLQLLFYSVGIGQISSEVPQNLSASRPQDRQFILSSKKLLLSDSGFYLCAWRPPPTGNTEAFFGQGTRLTVV.

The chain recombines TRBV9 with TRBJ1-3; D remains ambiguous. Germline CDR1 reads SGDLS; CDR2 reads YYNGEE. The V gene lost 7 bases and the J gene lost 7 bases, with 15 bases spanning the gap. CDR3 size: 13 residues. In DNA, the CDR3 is TGTGCCAGCTCCCTCAAGGATCGGAACACCATATATTTT. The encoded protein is CASSLKDRNTIYF.

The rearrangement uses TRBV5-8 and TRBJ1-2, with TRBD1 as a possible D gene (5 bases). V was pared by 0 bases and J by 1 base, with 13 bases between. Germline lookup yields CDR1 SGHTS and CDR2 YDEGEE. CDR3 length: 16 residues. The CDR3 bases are TGTGCCAGCAGCTTGGAGGCCATCGGGGGTAACTATGGCTACACCTTC. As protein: CASSLEAIGGNYGYTF.

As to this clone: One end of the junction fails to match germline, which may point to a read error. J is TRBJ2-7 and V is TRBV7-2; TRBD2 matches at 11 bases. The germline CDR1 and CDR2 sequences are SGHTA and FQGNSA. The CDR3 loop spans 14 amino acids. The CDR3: CASSLSLAGGRLDF. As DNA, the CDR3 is TGTGCCAGCAGCTTGAGCCTAGCGGGGGGCCGGTTAGACTTC.

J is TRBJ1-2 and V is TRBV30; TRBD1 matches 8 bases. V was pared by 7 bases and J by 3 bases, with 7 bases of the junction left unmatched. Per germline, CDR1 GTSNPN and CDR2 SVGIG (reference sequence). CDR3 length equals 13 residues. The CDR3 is CAFWTGSDYGYTF. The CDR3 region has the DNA TGTGCCTTCTGGACAGGGTCGGACTATGGCTACACCTTC.

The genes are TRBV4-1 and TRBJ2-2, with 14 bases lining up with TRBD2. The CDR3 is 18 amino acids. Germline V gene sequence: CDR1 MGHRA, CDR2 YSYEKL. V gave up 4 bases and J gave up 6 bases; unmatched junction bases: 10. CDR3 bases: TGCGCCAGCAGCCCCCCTCGGGGACTAGCGGGAGAGGCCGGGGAGCTGTTTTTT. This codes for CASSPPRGLAGEAGELFF.

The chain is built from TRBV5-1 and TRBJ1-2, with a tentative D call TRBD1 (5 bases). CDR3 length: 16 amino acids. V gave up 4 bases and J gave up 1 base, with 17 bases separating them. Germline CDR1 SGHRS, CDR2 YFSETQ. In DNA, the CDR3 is TGCGCCAGCAGCCCGAATTCCCTGACAGTTAACTATGGCTACACCTTC. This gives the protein CASSPNSLTVNYGYTF.

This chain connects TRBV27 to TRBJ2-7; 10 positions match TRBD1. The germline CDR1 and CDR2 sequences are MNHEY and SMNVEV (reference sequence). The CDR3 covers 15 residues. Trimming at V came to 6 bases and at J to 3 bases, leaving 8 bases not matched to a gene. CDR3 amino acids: CASRRGQGLFYEQYV. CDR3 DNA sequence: TGTGCCAGCAGACGGGGACAGGGGCTGTTCTACGAGCAGTACGTC.

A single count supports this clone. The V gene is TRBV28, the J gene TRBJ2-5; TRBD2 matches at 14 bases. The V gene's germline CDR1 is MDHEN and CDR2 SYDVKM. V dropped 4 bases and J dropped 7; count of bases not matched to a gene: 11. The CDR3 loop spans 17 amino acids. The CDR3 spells CASSSQGTSGSDGTQYF. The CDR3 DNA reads TGTGCCAGCAGTTCGCAGGGGACTAGCGGGAGCGACGGGACCCAGTACTTC.

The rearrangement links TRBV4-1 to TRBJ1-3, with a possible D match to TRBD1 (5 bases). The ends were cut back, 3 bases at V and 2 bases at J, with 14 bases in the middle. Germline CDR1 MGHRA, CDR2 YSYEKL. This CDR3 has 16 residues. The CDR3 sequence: CASSQPGAGTGNTIYF. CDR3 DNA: TGCGCCAGCAGCCAGCCCGGGGCAGGGACTGGAAACACCATATATTTT.

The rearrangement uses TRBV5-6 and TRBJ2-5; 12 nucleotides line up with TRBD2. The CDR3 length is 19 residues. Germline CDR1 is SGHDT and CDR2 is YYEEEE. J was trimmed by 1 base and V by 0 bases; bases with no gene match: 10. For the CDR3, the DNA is TGTGCCAGCAGCTTGGTATCCGGACTAGCGGGGACCTCCCAAGAGACCCAGTACTTC. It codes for CASSLVSGLAGTSQETQYF.

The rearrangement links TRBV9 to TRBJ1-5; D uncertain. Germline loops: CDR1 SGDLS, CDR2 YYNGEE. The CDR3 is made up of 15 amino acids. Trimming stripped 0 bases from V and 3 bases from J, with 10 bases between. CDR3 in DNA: TGTGCCAGCAGCGTAGGTTCCAGTTACAATCAGCCCCAGCATTTT. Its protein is CASSVGSSYNQPQHF.